Reported below is one TCR beta chain. The antigen remains unidentified. A much larger clone differs from this one at a single base, so this may be a read error. The time point here: persistent/refractory GD, antithyroid drugs over 5 years with positive TRAb. PBMC-derived RNA was used for the TCR library. EDTA tubes held 9 to 10 milliliters of peripheral blood from each patient. The data are from a study of regulatory T cells in long-lasting Graves disease. Study-wide points: Peripheral blood alone, not thyroid tissue, underwent study. The number of shared public clonotypes was higher in persistent patients (2,741) than new patients (around 890). Lower TCR diversity was seen in persistent Graves' patients than in newly diagnosed ones.

Library construction for TCR beta used iRepertoire HTBI primers and Arm-PCR of CDR3 regions. TCRdb passed the multiplex PCR reads through MiXCR, listing each CDR3 protein once. The table has about 400,000 distinct CDR3 sequences, about 20% seen once; the top ten hold less than 25%. This CDR3 is 15 amino acids long. Germline V CDR1 and CDR2: KGHSH, LQKENI. V and J are TRBV18 and TRBJ2-5; maybe TRBD1 (6 bases). Sequencing used peripheral blood mononuclear cells (PBMCs), obtained when the disease was refractory, from a patient treated with antithyroid drugs. This TCR came from a female donor with Graves disease. CDR3 coding DNA: TGTGCCAGCTCACCCTTACAGGGCCGACAAGAGGCCCAGTACTTC. The encoded protein is CASSPLQGRQEAQYF.